The 15 T cell receptor beta chains below come from one sample, sequenced in a study of T cell responses to AZD1222 COVID-19 vaccine. TCRdb's table, derived via immunoSEQ multiplex PCR, lists solely in-frame clones and lacks some. The sample lists around 80,000 clones; about 80% were seen once. The sample was peripheral blood, taken 28 days after the second AZD1222 dose. These receptors originate from an adult who received the AZD1222 COVID-19 vaccine.

This clone was seen only a few times. The chain couples TRBV7-6 to TRBJ2-1; maybe TRBD2 (6 bases). Germline values: CDR1 SGHVS, CDR2 FNYEAQ. Trimming pared 4 bases from V and 8 bases from J, leaving 21 bases between. The CDR3 is made up of 16 amino acids. The CDR3 sequence is CASSSLLAQTPHEQFF. The DNA of the CDR3 is TGTGCCAGCAGCTCCCTCCTAGCGCAAACCCCCCATGAGCAGTTCTTC.

The chain is built from TRBV5-1 and TRBJ1-3; no clear D. The germline V gene has CDR1 SGHRS and CDR2 YFSETQ. Trimming removed 4 bases from V and 2 bases from J, with 7 bases in between. CDR3 length: 13 residues. DNA of the CDR3: TGCGCCAGCAGCCCGGTAGCTGGAAACACCATATATTTT. Its protein is CASSPVAGNTIYF.

This clone was seen more than once but under ten times. The genes are TRBV4-3 and TRBJ1-1, with D possibly TRBD1 on 5 matching bases. Germline CDR1 reads LGHNA; CDR2 reads YSLEER. Trimming shortened V by 2 bases and J by 1 base, and 11 bases separated the two germline ends. The CDR3 is 15 amino acids. DNA of the CDR3: TGCGCCAGCAGCCAAACCGGGACGGGGAACACTGAAGCTTTCTTT. This sequence encodes CASSQTGTGNTEAFF.

This clone was seen just once. At the DNA level, this CDR3 is encoded by other sequences in the same sample as well. The rearrangement links TRBV18 to TRBJ1-5, with TRBD1 identical over 7 bases. Germline V gene lookup returns CDR1 KGHSH and CDR2 LQKENI. This CDR3 is built from 14 residues. Trimming cost V 3 bases and J 2 bases; bases outside gene matches: 1. The CDR3 DNA sequence: TGTGCCAGCTCACCCGGACAGGGCAATCAGCCCCAGCATTTT. Protein sequence: CASSPGQGNQPQHF. The entire variable domain, with the rest obtained from reference TRBV18 and TRBJ1-5, is as follows: NAGVMQNPRHLVRRRGQEARLRCSPMKGHSHVYWYRQLPEEGLKFMVYLQKENIIDESGMPKERFSAEFPKEGPSILRIQQVVRGDSAAYFCASSPGQGNQPQHFGDGTRLSIL.

The CDR3 DNA reads TGTGCCAGCAGCTTAGCGATCCAGGGTAATGAAAAACTGTTTTTT. Translated: CASSLAIQGNEKLFF. The J gene is TRBJ1-4, the V gene TRBV7-2; possibly TRBD1 for D (5 bases). V lost 0 bases, J lost 4 bases, and 9 bases lay in between. Germline lookup yields CDR1 SGHTA and CDR2 FQGNSA. The CDR3 consists of 15 residues.

This clone has a handful of counts. V usage is TRBV13 and J usage is TRBJ1-4; D is perhaps TRBD1 (5 bases). V was trimmed by 0 bases and J by 8 bases, leaving 16 bases between them. Germline V CDR1 and CDR2: PRHDT, FYEKMQ (reference sequence). The CDR3 runs to 16 residues. CDR3 loop: CASSLGRWGVGEKLFF. As DNA, the CDR3 is TGTGCCAGCAGCTTAGGCCGTTGGGGCGTTGGAGAAAAACTGTTTTTT. Using reference TRBV13 and TRBJ1-4 for the parts outside the CDR3, the full variable domain is AAGVIQSPRHLIKEKRETATLKCYPIPRHDTVYWYQQGPGQDPQFLISFYEKMQSDKGSIPDRFSAQQFSDYHSELNMSSLELGDSALYFCASSLGRWGVGEKLFFGSGTQLSVL.

The count of this clone is one. The V and J genes are TRBV29-1 and TRBJ1-1; D might be TRBD1 (5 bases). Per the germline V gene, CDR1 is SQVTM and CDR2 is ANQGSEA. CDR3 length: 13 residues. Trimming removed 3 bases from V and 1 base from J, with 9 bases in between. The CDR3 spells CSVEVGGNTEAFF. The CDR3, as DNA: TGCAGCGTTGAGGTCGGGGGGAACACTGAAGCTTTCTTT.

The chain uses TRBV9 and TRBJ1-4; the D is unclear. Trimming stripped 0 bases from V and 0 bases from J, with 3 bases between. Germline-derived CDR1 and CDR2 are SGDLS and YYNGEE. The CDR3 sequence is 14 residues long. The CDR3 reads CASSVVATNEKLFF. The CDR3 DNA reads as TGTGCCAGCAGCGTAGTTGCAACTAATGAAAAACTGTTTTTT.

The chain couples TRBV3-1 (or the pseudogene TRBV3-2) to TRBJ1-1; D perhaps matches TRBD1 (5 bases). Trimming cost V 4 bases and J 4 bases, with 16 bases left between them. Germline CDR1 is LGHDT and CDR2 is YNNKEL (reference sequence). CDR3 length equals 15 residues. CDR3 protein: CASSPNLNGGTEAFF. Written as DNA, the CDR3 is TGTGCCAGCAGCCCGAATCTCAACGGGGGCACTGAAGCTTTCTTT.

The chain is built from TRBV6-4 and TRBJ2-1; 9 nucleotides align to TRBD2. The V segment lost 2 bases and the J segment 5 bases; nucleotides outside the gene matches: 4. CDR3 size: 15 residues. Per germline, CDR1 MRHNA and CDR2 SNTAGT. As DNA, the CDR3 is TGTGCCAGCAGTGACGCGGGAGGGCCCCACAATGAGCAGTTCTTC. The encoded protein is CASSDAGGPHNEQFF.

The rearrangement joins TRBV15 to TRBJ2-3; D is uncertain. V was trimmed by 0 bases and J by 2 bases, leaving 12 bases between them. CDR1 is LNHNV and CDR2 is YYDKDF in the germline V gene (reference sequence). This CDR3 region has 16 residues. DNA for the CDR3: TGTGCCACCAGCAGAGAGATCCACCTACTCACAGATACGCAGTATTTT. The encoded protein is CATSREIHLLTDTQYF.

The chain carries TRBV28 and TRBJ1-2; D gene unclear. The CDR3 is 16 residues long. Germline assignment: CDR1 MDHEN and CDR2 SYDVKM. The ends were cut back, 6 bases at V and 0 bases at J, with 17 bases in the middle. CDR3: CASSPSVGSPNYGYTF. The CDR3, as DNA: TGTGCCAGCAGCCCTTCGGTTGGCAGCCCTAACTATGGCTACACCTTC.

This chain connects TRBV19 to TRBJ2-7; a possible D gene is TRBD1 (5 bases). The CDR3 contains 14 residues. Trimming took 1 base from V and 2 from J, leaving 9 bases between them. Germline lookup yields CDR1 LNHDA and CDR2 SQIVND (reference sequence). The DNA for the CDR3 is TGTGCCAGTAGTATAGGGTCCAGGGCCTACGAGCAGTACTTC. Translating gives CASSIGSRAYEQYF.

The count of this clone is one. The CDR3 nucleotides read TGTGCCAGTAGTATAAGTGGGGCACTTAATGAAAAACTGTTTTTT. This sequence encodes CASSISGALNEKLFF. The genes are TRBV19 and TRBJ1-4; possibly TRBD1 for D (5 bases). Germline-derived CDR1 and CDR2 are LNHDA and SQIVND (reference sequence). The CDR3 has 15 amino acids. V was pared by 2 bases and J by 4 bases, with 11 bases between.

The CDR3 DNA sequence: TGTGCCAGCAGCTTGGACAGCTCCTACGAGCAGTACTTC. Its translation: CASSLDSSYEQYF. This rearrangement joins TRBV7-9 to TRBJ2-7, with TRBD1 as a possible D gene (6 bases). Per germline, CDR1 SEHNR and CDR2 FQNEAQ (reference sequence). This CDR3 has 13 residues. Trimming removed 3 bases at V and 0 bases at J, with 6 bases between.